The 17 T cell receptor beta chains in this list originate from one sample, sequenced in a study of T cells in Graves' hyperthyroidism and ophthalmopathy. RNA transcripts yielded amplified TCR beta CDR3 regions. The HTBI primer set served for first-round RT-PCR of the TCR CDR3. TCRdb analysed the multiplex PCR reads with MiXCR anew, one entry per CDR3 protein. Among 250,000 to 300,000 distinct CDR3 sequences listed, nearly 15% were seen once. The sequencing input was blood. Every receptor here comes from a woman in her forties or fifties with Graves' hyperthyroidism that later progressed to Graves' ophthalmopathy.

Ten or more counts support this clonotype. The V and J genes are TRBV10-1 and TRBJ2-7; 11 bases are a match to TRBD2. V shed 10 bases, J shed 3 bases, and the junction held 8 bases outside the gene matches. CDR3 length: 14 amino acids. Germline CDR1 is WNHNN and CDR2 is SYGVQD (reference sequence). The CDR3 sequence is CAKGGLAESYEQYF. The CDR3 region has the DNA TGCGCCAAGGGGGGACTAGCGGAGAGCTACGAGCAGTACTTC.

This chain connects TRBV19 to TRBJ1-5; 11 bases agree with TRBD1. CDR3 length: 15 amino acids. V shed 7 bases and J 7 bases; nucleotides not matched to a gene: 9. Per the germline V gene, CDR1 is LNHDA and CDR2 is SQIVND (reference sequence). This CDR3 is CASMMDRGLRQPQHF. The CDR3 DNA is TGTGCCAGTATGATGGACAGGGGGCTTAGGCAGCCCCAGCATTTT. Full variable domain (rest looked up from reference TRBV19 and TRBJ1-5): DGGITQSPKYLFRKEGQNVTLSCEQNLNHDAMYWYRQDPGQGLRLIYYSQIVNDFQKGDIAEGYSVSREKKESFPLTVTSAQKNPTAFYLCASMMDRGLRQPQHFGDGTRLSIL.

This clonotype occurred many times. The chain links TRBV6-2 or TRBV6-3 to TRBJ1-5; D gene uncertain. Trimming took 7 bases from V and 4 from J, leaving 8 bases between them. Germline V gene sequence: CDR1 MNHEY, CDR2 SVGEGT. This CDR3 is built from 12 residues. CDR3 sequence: CASTSFNQPQHF. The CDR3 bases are TGTGCCAGCACTTCTTTTAATCAGCCCCAGCATTTT.

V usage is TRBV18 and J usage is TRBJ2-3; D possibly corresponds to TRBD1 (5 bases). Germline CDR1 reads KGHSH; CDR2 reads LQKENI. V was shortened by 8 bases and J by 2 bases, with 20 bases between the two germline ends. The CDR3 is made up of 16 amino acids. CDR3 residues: CASHLGRNRVTDTQYF. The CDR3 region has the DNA TGTGCCAGCCACCTGGGGCGGAATCGGGTCACAGATACGCAGTATTTT. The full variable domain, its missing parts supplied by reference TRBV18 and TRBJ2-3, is NAGVMQNPRHLVRRRGQEARLRCSPMKGHSHVYWYRQLPEEGLKFMVYLQKENIIDESGMPKERFSAEFPKEGPSILRIQQVVRGDSAAYFCASHLGRNRVTDTQYFGPGTRLTVL.

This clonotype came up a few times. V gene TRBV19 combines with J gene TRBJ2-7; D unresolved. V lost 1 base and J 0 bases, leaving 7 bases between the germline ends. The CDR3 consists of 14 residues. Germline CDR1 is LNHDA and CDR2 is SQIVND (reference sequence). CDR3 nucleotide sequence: TGTGCCAGTAGTATAGCGATGAACTCCTACGAGCAGTACTTC. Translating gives CASSIAMNSYEQYF.

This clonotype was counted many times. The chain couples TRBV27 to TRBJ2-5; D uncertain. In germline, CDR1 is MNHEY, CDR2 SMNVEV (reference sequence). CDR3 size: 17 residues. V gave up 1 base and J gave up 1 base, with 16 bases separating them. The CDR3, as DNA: TGTGCCAGCAGTTTATTAGGAATAACAGCACTCCAAGAGACCCAGTACTTC. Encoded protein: CASSLLGITALQETQYF.

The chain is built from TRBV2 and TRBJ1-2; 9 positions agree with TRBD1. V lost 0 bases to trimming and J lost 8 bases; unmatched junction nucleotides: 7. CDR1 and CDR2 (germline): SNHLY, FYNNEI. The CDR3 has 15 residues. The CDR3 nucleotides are TGTGCCAGCAGTGAAGCGGGGACAGGGCAGGGAGGCTACACCTTC. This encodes CASSEAGTGQGGYTF.

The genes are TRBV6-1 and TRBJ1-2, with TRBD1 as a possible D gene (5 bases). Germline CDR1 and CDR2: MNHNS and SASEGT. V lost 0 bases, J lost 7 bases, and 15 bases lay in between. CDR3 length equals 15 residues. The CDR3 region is CASSEAVRGGGGYTF. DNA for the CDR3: TGTGCCAGCAGTGAAGCAGTTAGGGGCGGGGGTGGCTACACCTTC.

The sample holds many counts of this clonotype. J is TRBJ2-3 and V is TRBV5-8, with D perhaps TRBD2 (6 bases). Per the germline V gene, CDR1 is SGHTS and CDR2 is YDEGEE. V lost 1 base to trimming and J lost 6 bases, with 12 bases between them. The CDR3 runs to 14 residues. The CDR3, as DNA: TGTGCCAGCAGCTTGCGGGAGCGGTGGGATACGCAGTATTTT. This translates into CASSLRERWDTQYF.

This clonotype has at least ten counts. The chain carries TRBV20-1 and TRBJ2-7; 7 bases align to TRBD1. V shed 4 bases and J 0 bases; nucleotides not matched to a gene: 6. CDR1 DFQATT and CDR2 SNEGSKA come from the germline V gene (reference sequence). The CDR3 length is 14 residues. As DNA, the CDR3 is TGCAGTGCTACCCGGGACAGCTTCTCCTACGAGCAGTACTTC. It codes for CSATRDSFSYEQYF.

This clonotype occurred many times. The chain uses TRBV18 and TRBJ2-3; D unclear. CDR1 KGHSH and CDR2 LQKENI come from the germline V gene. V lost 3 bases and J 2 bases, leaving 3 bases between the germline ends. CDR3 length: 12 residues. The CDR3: CASSPDTDTQYF. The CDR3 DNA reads TGTGCCAGCTCACCGGACACAGATACGCAGTATTTT.

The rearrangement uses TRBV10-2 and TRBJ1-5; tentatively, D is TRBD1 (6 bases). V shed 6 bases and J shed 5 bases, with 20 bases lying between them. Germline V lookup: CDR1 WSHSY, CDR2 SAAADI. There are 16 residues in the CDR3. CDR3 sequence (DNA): TGCGCCAGCAGGAGGGGGGGGGCGAGGCTTGATCAGCCCCAGCATTTT. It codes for CASRRGGARLDQPQHF.

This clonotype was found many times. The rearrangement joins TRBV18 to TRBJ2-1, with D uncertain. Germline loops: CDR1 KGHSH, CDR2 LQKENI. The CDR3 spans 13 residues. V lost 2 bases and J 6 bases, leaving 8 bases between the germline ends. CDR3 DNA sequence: TGTGCCAGCTCACCAAGCTCGGTCAATGAGCAGTTCTTC. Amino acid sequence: CASSPSSVNEQFF.

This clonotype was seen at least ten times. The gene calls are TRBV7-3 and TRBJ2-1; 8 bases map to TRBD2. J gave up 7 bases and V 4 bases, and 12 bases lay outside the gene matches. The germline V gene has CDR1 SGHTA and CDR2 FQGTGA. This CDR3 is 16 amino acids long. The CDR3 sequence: CASSSLPGGRWNEQFF. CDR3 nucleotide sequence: TGTGCCAGCAGCTCCCTCCCCGGCGGGAGGTGGAATGAGCAGTTCTTC.

CDR3 in DNA: TGTGCCAGCAGCTTAGATTTAAGCGGGTCCTACAATGAGCAGTTCTTC. This encodes CASSLDLSGSYNEQFF. The chain combines TRBV11-3 with TRBJ2-1; a weak D match, TRBD2 (6 bases). This CDR3 region has 16 residues. Trimming shortened V by 0 bases and J by 1 base, and 10 bases separated the two germline ends. The V gene's germline CDR1 is SGHNT and CDR2 YENEEA.

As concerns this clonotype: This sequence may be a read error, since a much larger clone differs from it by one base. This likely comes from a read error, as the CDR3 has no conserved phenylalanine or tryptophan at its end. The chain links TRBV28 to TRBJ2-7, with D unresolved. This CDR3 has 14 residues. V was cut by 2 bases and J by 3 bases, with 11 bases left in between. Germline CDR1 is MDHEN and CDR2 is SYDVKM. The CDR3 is CASSLVRNFYEQYL. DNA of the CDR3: TGTGCCAGCAGTTTAGTACGGAACTTCTACGAGCAGTACCTC.

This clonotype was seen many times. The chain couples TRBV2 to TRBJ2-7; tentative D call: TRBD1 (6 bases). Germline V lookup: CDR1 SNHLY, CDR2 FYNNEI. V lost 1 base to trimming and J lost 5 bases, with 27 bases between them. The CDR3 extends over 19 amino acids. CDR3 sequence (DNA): TGTGCCAGCAGTGAAGGGGCCCCACACAGGGCCTACCCGAACCACGAGCAGTACTTC. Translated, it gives CASSEGAPHRAYPNHEQYF.